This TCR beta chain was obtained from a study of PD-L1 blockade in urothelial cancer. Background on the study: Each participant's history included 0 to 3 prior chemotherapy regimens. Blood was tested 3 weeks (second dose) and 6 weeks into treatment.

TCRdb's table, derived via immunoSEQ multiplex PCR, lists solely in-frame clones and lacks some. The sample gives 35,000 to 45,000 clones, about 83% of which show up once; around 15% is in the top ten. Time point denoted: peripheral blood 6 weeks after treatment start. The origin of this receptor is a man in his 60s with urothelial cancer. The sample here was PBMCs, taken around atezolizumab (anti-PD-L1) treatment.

The CDR3 nucleotides are TGTGCCAGCAGTTGGGACAGGGGAACCACAGATACGCAGTATTTT. This translates into CASSWDRGTTDTQYF. The rearrangement uses TRBV2 and TRBJ2-3; the match to TRBD1 covers 10 bases. The V segment lost 5 bases and the J segment 2 bases; nucleotides outside the gene matches: 4. Germline CDR1 is SNHLY and CDR2 is FYNNEI. The CDR3 has 15 residues.